A selection of T cell receptor beta chains follows, all from one sample in a study of blood T cell repertoires in COVID-19. Repertoires were generated with immunoSEQ multiplex PCR, while TCRdb's copy carries only in-frame clones and drops some. Among roughly 230,000 clones listed, around 83% were seen once. The specimen sequenced was PBMCs or T cells enriched from blood (not recorded which). These receptors all come from a woman between 45 and 65 years old who had been exposed to COVID-19. Both conserved end residues are part of each CDR3. The D gene is left open where the match is weak. The listing skips clone size in some rows; elsewhere it reads once, few, many or a size class.

v_gene: TRBV5-8
abundance: -
d_gene: -
j_gene: TRBJ2-3
len: 12
CDR3aa: CASSLVRDTQYF
CDR3nt: TGTGCCAGCAGCTTGGTCAGGGATACGCAGTATTTT

v_gene: TRBV19
abundance: -
d_gene: -
j_gene: TRBJ1-1
len: 14
CDR3aa: CATARGGLNTEAFF
CDR3nt: TGTGCCACAGCCCGCGGGGGATTGAACACTGAAGCTTTCTTT

v_gene: TRBV7-2
abundance: -
d_gene: -
j_gene: TRBJ1-6
len: 15
CDR3aa: CASSPNGAGNSPLHF
CDR3nt: TGTGCCAGCAGCCCAAATGGGGCGGGAAATTCACCCCTCCACTTT

v_gene: TRBV3-1/TRBV3-2
abundance: few
d_gene: TRBD1
j_gene: TRBJ1-2
len: 15
CDR3aa: CASSQATGGNYGYTF
CDR3nt: TGTGCCAGCAGCCAAGCGACAGGGGGGAACTATGGCTACACCTTC

v_gene: TRBV28
abundance: once
d_gene: -
j_gene: TRBJ1-1
len: 15
CDR3aa: CASSFLGPSGTEAFF
CDR3nt: TGTGCCAGCAGTTTCCTGGGCCCCTCGGGGACTGAAGCTTTCTTT

v_gene: TRBV27
abundance: -
d_gene: TRBD2
j_gene: TRBJ2-3
len: 12
CDR3aa: CAIGTRGSAQYF
CDR3nt: TGTGCCATCGGAACGCGGGGGTCGGCGCAGTATTTT

v_gene: TRBV5-1
abundance: -
d_gene: TRBD1
j_gene: TRBJ1-2
len: 14
CDR3aa: CASRPDRASYGYTF
CDR3nt: TGCGCCAGCAGGCCGGACAGGGCGAGCTATGGCTACACCTTC

v_gene: TRBV6-5
abundance: -
d_gene: TRBD1
j_gene: TRBJ1-1
len: 14
CDR3aa: CASRRGQLNTEAFF
CDR3nt: TGTGCCAGCCGGAGGGGACAGTTGAACACTGAAGCTTTCTTT

v_gene: TRBV25-1
abundance: -
d_gene: TRBD2
j_gene: TRBJ2-1
len: 14
CDR3aa: CASSLGTSANEQFF
CDR3nt: TGTGCCAGCAGCCTCGGGACTAGCGCTAATGAGCAGTTCTTC

v_gene: TRBV3-1/TRBV3-2
abundance: few
d_gene: TRBD1
j_gene: TRBJ2-1
len: 14
CDR3aa: CASSRTGGMNEQFF
CDR3nt: TGTGCCAGCAGCCGGACAGGGGGCATGAATGAGCAGTTCTTC

v_gene: TRBV6-1
abundance: -
d_gene: TRBD1
j_gene: TRBJ1-4
len: 16
CDR3aa: CASSESDAGGNEKLFF
CDR3nt: TGTGCCAGCAGTGAATCTGACGCAGGGGGAAATGAAAAACTGTTTTTT

v_gene: TRBV5-5
abundance: -
d_gene: -
j_gene: TRBJ1-1
len: 15
CDR3aa: CASSVFTIQGAEAFF
CDR3nt: TGTGCCAGCAGCGTATTTACGATTCAGGGTGCTGAAGCTTTCTTT

v_gene: TRBV9
abundance: -
d_gene: -
j_gene: TRBJ1-4
len: 12
CDR3aa: CASSVDRGKLFF
CDR3nt: TGTGCCAGCAGCGTAGATAGGGGAAAACTGTTTTTT

v_gene: TRBV7-2
abundance: -
d_gene: -
j_gene: TRBJ2-3
len: 16
CDR3aa: CASSYRTASGVDTQYF
CDR3nt: TGTGCCAGCAGCTATCGGACAGCCTCGGGTGTAGATACGCAGTATTTT

v_gene: TRBV9
abundance: -
d_gene: -
j_gene: TRBJ2-7
len: 15
CDR3aa: CASSVGQGERVEQYF
CDR3nt: TGTGCCAGCAGCGTTGGTCAGGGCGAACGGGTCGAGCAGTACTTC

v_gene: TRBV2
abundance: -
d_gene: TRBD2
j_gene: TRBJ2-3
len: 16
CDR3aa: CEAPPRVCGGTDTQYF
CDR3nt: TGTGAAGCTCCTCCACGGGTATGCGGGGGAACAGATACGCAGTATTTT

v_gene: TRBV24-1
abundance: -
d_gene: TRBD2
j_gene: TRBJ2-5
len: 16
CDR3aa: CATSDSGGSLQETQYF
CDR3nt: TGTGCCACCAGTGATTCGGGGGGGAGCCTCCAAGAGACCCAGTACTTC

v_gene: TRBV28
abundance: -
d_gene: TRBD1
j_gene: TRBJ1-1
len: 12
CDR3aa: CASSLGQGGAFF
CDR3nt: TGTGCCAGCTCCTTAGGGCAGGGGGGAGCTTTCTTT

v_gene: TRBV5-6
abundance: -
d_gene: -
j_gene: TRBJ1-1
len: 15
CDR3aa: CASSLAQGKKAEAFF
CDR3nt: TGTGCCAGCAGCTTGGCCCAGGGGAAAAAGGCTGAAGCTTTCTTT

v_gene: TRBV19
abundance: -
d_gene: TRBD1
j_gene: TRBJ1-5
len: 17
CDR3aa: CASRFKQGPRFNQPQHF
CDR3nt: TGTGCCAGTAGATTCAAACAGGGGCCTAGGTTCAATCAGCCCCAGCATTTT

v_gene: TRBV2
abundance: -
d_gene: -
j_gene: TRBJ1-2
len: 12
CDR3aa: CASSGDFYGYTF
CDR3nt: TGTGCCAGCAGTGGGGACTTCTATGGCTACACCTTC

v_gene: TRBV7-2
abundance: -
d_gene: -
j_gene: TRBJ1-1
len: 15
CDR3aa: CASSSQGRVNTEAFF
CDR3nt: TGTGCCAGCAGCTCCCAGGGTCGCGTGAACACTGAAGCTTTCTTT

v_gene: TRBV6-5
abundance: -
d_gene: TRBD1
j_gene: TRBJ1-2
len: 13
CDR3aa: CASNQGVNYGYTF
CDR3nt: TGTGCCAGCAACCAGGGGGTAAACTATGGCTACACCTTC

v_gene: TRBV6-1
abundance: -
d_gene: TRBD1
j_gene: TRBJ1-1
len: 20
CDR3aa: CASSENYITGGSVYNTEAFF
CDR3nt: TGTGCCAGCAGTGAAAACTATATAACAGGGGGATCGGTGTATAACACTGAAGCTTTCTTT

v_gene: TRBV15
abundance: -
d_gene: TRBD1
j_gene: TRBJ1-1
len: 14
CDR3aa: CATSSGQGNTEAFF
CDR3nt: TGTGCCACCAGCAGTGGACAGGGAAACACTGAAGCTTTCTTT

v_gene: TRBV18
abundance: -
d_gene: -
j_gene: TRBJ2-1
len: 16
CDR3aa: CASSPDNPGLFNEQFF
CDR3nt: TGTGCCAGCTCACCGGACAACCCGGGACTCTTTAATGAGCAGTTCTTC

v_gene: TRBV7-9
abundance: -
d_gene: TRBD2
j_gene: TRBJ2-5
len: 15
CDR3aa: CASSLGEGYQETQYF
CDR3nt: TGTGCCAGCAGCTTGGGGGAGGGGTACCAAGAGACCCAGTACTTC

v_gene: TRBV11-2
abundance: -
d_gene: -
j_gene: TRBJ1-1
len: 17
CDR3aa: CASSPYPREGWGTEAFF
CDR3nt: TGTGCCAGCAGCCCCTATCCCCGCGAGGGTTGGGGCACTGAAGCTTTCTTT

v_gene: TRBV5-4
abundance: once
d_gene: -
j_gene: TRBJ1-1
len: 15
CDR3aa: CASSLAGTYGAEAFF
CDR3nt: TGTGCCAGCAGCTTGGCAGGGACTTACGGGGCTGAAGCTTTCTTT

v_gene: TRBV5-6
abundance: -
d_gene: TRBD2
j_gene: TRBJ2-3
len: 16
CDR3aa: CASSLRWEGMADTQYF
CDR3nt: TGTGCCAGCAGCTTGCGCTGGGAGGGTATGGCAGATACGCAGTATTTT

v_gene: TRBV5-1
abundance: -
d_gene: -
j_gene: TRBJ2-7
len: 15
CDR3aa: CASSFYAGKEGEQYF
CDR3nt: TGCGCCAGCAGCTTTTACGCGGGGAAGGAGGGCGAGCAGTACTTC

v_gene: TRBV7-8
abundance: -
d_gene: -
j_gene: TRBJ1-1
len: 11
CDR3aa: CASSPYPEAFF
CDR3nt: TGTGCCAGCAGCCCCTACCCTGAAGCTTTCTTT

v_gene: TRBV6-2/TRBV6-3
abundance: -
d_gene: TRBD1
j_gene: TRBJ2-5
len: 14
CDR3aa: CASSPQGNQETQYF
CDR3nt: TGTGCCAGCAGTCCACAGGGGAACCAAGAGACCCAGTACTTC

v_gene: TRBV7-2
abundance: -
d_gene: -
j_gene: TRBJ2-3
len: 15
CDR3aa: CASSFFSIQTDTQYF
CDR3nt: TGTGCCAGCAGCTTCTTTAGCATCCAGACAGATACGCAGTATTTT

v_gene: TRBV3-1/TRBV3-2
abundance: once
d_gene: TRBD1
j_gene: TRBJ1-5
len: 15
CDR3aa: CASSQGGTGGIAQHF
CDR3nt: TGTGCCAGCAGCCAAGGTGGGACAGGGGGAATAGCCCAGCATTTT

v_gene: TRBV7-2
abundance: -
d_gene: TRBD1
j_gene: TRBJ2-7
len: 12
CDR3aa: CASSSTGNEQYF
CDR3nt: TGTGCCAGCAGCTCGACAGGGAACGAGCAGTACTTC

v_gene: TRBV11-2
abundance: -
d_gene: TRBD2
j_gene: TRBJ2-1
len: 15
CDR3aa: CASSWTSGSYNEQFF
CDR3nt: TGTGCCAGCAGCTGGACTAGCGGATCCTACAATGAGCAGTTCTTC

v_gene: TRBV19
abundance: -
d_gene: -
j_gene: TRBJ1-1
len: 17
CDR3aa: CASIASNQASFSTEAFF
CDR3nt: TGTGCCAGTATCGCCTCAAACCAGGCCAGCTTTAGCACTGAAGCTTTCTTT

v_gene: TRBV6-5
abundance: -
d_gene: -
j_gene: TRBJ2-6
len: 15
CDR3aa: CASRLDSSGANVLTF
CDR3nt: TGTGCCAGCAGGCTTGACAGCTCTGGGGCCAACGTCCTGACTTTC

v_gene: TRBV6-5
abundance: -
d_gene: TRBD1
j_gene: TRBJ1-1
len: 14
CDR3aa: CASIKTGKNTEAFF
CDR3nt: TGTGCCAGCATTAAGACAGGGAAGAACACTGAAGCTTTCTTT

v_gene: TRBV4-2
abundance: -
d_gene: -
j_gene: TRBJ1-6
len: 14
CDR3aa: CASSQDKQVRTLHF
CDR3nt: TGTGCCAGCAGCCAAGATAAGCAGGTCAGGACCCTCCACTTT

v_gene: TRBV19
abundance: -
d_gene: TRBD1
j_gene: TRBJ1-4
len: 15
CDR3aa: CASSPFDSRGEKLFF
CDR3nt: TGTGCCAGTAGCCCCTTCGACAGCAGGGGGGAAAAACTGTTTTTT

v_gene: TRBV4-2
abundance: -
d_gene: -
j_gene: TRBJ2-3
len: 15
CDR3aa: CASSQDSGPTDTQYF
CDR3nt: TGTGCCAGCAGCCAAGACAGCGGTCCCACAGATACGCAGTATTTT

v_gene: TRBV25-1
abundance: -
d_gene: -
j_gene: TRBJ2-1
len: 15
CDR3aa: CASSDDRSSYNEQFF
CDR3nt: TGTGCCAGCAGTGACGACAGGTCCTCCTACAATGAGCAGTTCTTC

v_gene: TRBV7-2
abundance: -
d_gene: -
j_gene: TRBJ2-5
len: 14
CDR3aa: CASSLPGVRETQYF
CDR3nt: TGTGCCAGCAGCTTACCAGGGGTCCGAGAGACCCAGTACTTC

v_gene: TRBV2
abundance: -
d_gene: TRBD1
j_gene: TRBJ2-5
len: 16
CDR3aa: CASTFGPGQGQETQYF
CDR3nt: TGTGCCAGCACTTTTGGACCGGGACAGGGCCAAGAGACCCAGTACTTC

v_gene: TRBV18
abundance: -
d_gene: -
j_gene: TRBJ1-5
len: 15
CDR3aa: CASSPPGGNVQPQHF
CDR3nt: TGTGCCAGCTCACCACCGGGAGGTAACGTCCAGCCCCAGCATTTT

v_gene: TRBV5-4
abundance: -
d_gene: TRBD1
j_gene: TRBJ1-1
len: 13
CDR3aa: CASTGQPNTEAFF
CDR3nt: TGTGCCAGCACGGGACAGCCCAACACTGAAGCTTTCTTT

v_gene: TRBV28
abundance: -
d_gene: -
j_gene: TRBJ1-1
len: 14
CDR3aa: CASGSGFGGTEAFF
CDR3nt: TGTGCCAGCGGTTCAGGGTTCGGGGGGACTGAAGCTTTCTTT

v_gene: TRBV5-1
abundance: -
d_gene: TRBD1
j_gene: TRBJ1-2
len: 15
CDR3aa: CASSPREGALYGYTF
CDR3nt: TGCGCCAGCAGCCCTCGGGAGGGGGCTCTCTATGGCTACACCTTC

v_gene: TRBV19
abundance: few
d_gene: -
j_gene: TRBJ1-1
len: 13
CDR3aa: CASTIRGATEAFF
CDR3nt: TGTGCCAGTACTATCAGGGGAGCCACTGAAGCTTTCTTT

v_gene: TRBV4-3
abundance: once
d_gene: -
j_gene: TRBJ1-2
len: 15
CDR3aa: CASSQELGTNYGYTF
CDR3nt: TGCGCCAGCAGCCAAGAACTGGGGACAAACTATGGCTACACCTTC

v_gene: TRBV30
abundance: -
d_gene: -
j_gene: TRBJ1-3
len: 17
CDR3aa: CAWSLIRTASSGNTIYF
CDR3nt: TGTGCCTGGAGCCTTATTCGGACAGCAAGCTCTGGAAACACCATATATTTT

v_gene: TRBV5-6
abundance: -
d_gene: TRBD1
j_gene: TRBJ1-5
len: 15
CDR3aa: CASSLWDRSNQPQHF
CDR3nt: TGTGCCAGCAGCTTGTGGGACAGGTCCAATCAGCCCCAGCATTTT

v_gene: TRBV12-3/TRBV12-4
abundance: -
d_gene: -
j_gene: TRBJ2-1
len: 13
CDR3aa: CASSPSAAGEQFF
CDR3nt: TGTGCCAGCAGCCCCAGCGCGGCTGGGGAGCAGTTCTTC

v_gene: TRBV6-4
abundance: -
d_gene: -
j_gene: TRBJ1-3
len: 15
CDR3aa: CATQRADTSRLTIYF
CDR3nt: TGTGCCACCCAGCGGGCAGACACTTCTCGGCTTACCATATATTTT

v_gene: TRBV19
abundance: once
d_gene: -
j_gene: TRBJ1-6
len: 15
CDR3aa: CASSSIDSYNSPLHF
CDR3nt: TGTGCCAGTAGTTCTATTGACTCCTATAATTCACCCCTCCACTTT

v_gene: TRBV30
abundance: -
d_gene: TRBD1
j_gene: TRBJ1-3
len: 15
CDR3aa: CAWRGMGQGGNTIYF
CDR3nt: TGTGCCTGGAGGGGTATGGGACAGGGGGGAAACACCATATATTTT